The next 11 T cell receptor beta chains were all read from a single sample in a study of beta chain features in type 1 diabetes. Expressed TCRB transcripts were sequenced after all isolated RNA was converted to cDNA. The data were produced by immunoSEQ multiplex PCR, yet TCRdb's version contains in-frame clones alone and is incomplete. The data contain under 900,000 clones, roughly 15% of them seen just once; the ten biggest clones take up about 0.025%. Sequencing was done on a sample of naive CD4+ T cells from blood. These receptor sequences come from a young woman in good health.

J is TRBJ2-7 and V is TRBV28; no definite D call. The CDR3 spans 15 residues. Germline V CDR1 and CDR2: MDHEN, SYDVKM. The V and J ends lost 2 bases and 2 bases respectively, with 13 bases between them. CDR3 sequence (DNA): TGTGCCAGCAGTTTAAGGGCGGCAGGAGCCTACGAGCAGTACTTC. Protein: CASSLRAAGAYEQYF.

The rearrangement links TRBV7-2 to TRBJ1-5, with D maybe TRBD1 (5 bases). The CDR3 contains 14 residues. Germline-derived CDR1 and CDR2 are SGHTA and FQGNSA. V lost 3 bases, J lost 7 bases, and 13 bases lay in between. The CDR3 coding sequence is TGTGCCAGCAGCTTTGCAGGGCGGGTGCAGCCCCAGCATTTT. This codes for CASSFAGRVQPQHF.

Points on this clone: The sample carries other DNA sequences with the same CDR3. Here the CDR3 DNA reads TGTGCCAGCAGCTTTTCAGGCTCTGGGGCCAACGTCCTGACTTTC. The encoded protein is CASSFSGSGANVLTF. The V call is TRBV5-4, the J call TRBJ2-6; no clear D gene. The CDR3 spans 15 residues. Germline V lookup: CDR1 SGHNT, CDR2 YYREEE (reference sequence). Trimming cost V 2 bases and J 0 bases, with 6 bases left between them.

V usage is TRBV6-1 and J usage is TRBJ2-7, with 7 bases aligning to TRBD1. CDR1 MNHNS and CDR2 SASEGT come from the germline V gene. The CDR3 is 15 amino acids. V shed 2 bases and J 2 bases; nucleotides not matched to a gene: 6. Written as DNA, the CDR3 is TGTGCCAGCAGTGAATGGCCCGGGACAGCCTACGAGCAGTACTTC. Translating it yields CASSEWPGTAYEQYF.

J is TRBJ1-1 and V is TRBV10-3, with D possibly being TRBD1 (6 bases). CDR3 length equals 12 residues. Between the trimmed V and J ends, which lost 0 bases and 9 bases, there was a span of 8 bases. Germline assignment: CDR1 ENHRY and CDR2 SYGVKD. CDR3 sequence (DNA): TGTGCCATCAGTGAGTCTAGGGACAAAGCTTTCTTT. Amino acid sequence: CAISESRDKAFF.

The J gene is TRBJ1-2, the V gene TRBV11-2; D not resolved. Germline lookup yields CDR1 SGHAT and CDR2 FQNNGV. The V end lost 0 bases, the J end lost 6 bases, and 14 bases lay between the germline ends. This CDR3 spans 15 amino acids. The CDR3 nucleotides read TGTGCCAGCAGCTTAGACGGCAGGTACACTCATGGCTACACCTTC. It codes for CASSLDGRYTHGYTF. Variable domain in full (rest from reference TRBV11-2 and TRBJ1-2): EAGVAQSPRYKIIEKRQSVAFWCNPISGHATLYWYQQILGQGPKLLIQFQNNGVVDDSQLPKDRFSAERLKGVDSTLKIQPAKLEDSAVYLCASSLDGRYTHGYTFGSGTRLTVV.

This clone appeared many times. This chain joins TRBV14 and TRBJ2-6; D gene unclear. This CDR3 is 14 amino acids long. With 6 bases removed from V and 0 bases from J, the gap between germline ends came to 6 bases. Germline V gene sequence: CDR1 SGHDN, CDR2 FVKESK. The chain's CDR3 is CASRIVSGANVLTF. The CDR3 nucleotides read TGTGCCAGCAGGATAGTCTCTGGGGCCAACGTCCTGACTTTC.

This clone has a handful of counts. This rearrangement joins TRBV5-4 to TRBJ1-2, with TRBD1 matching 7 bases. Germline V gene sequence: CDR1 SGHNT, CDR2 YYREEE (reference sequence). The length of the CDR3 is 14 residues. The V gene end was trimmed by 4 bases and the J gene end by 4 bases; junction bases not matched to a gene: 7. CDR3 loop: CASSATGAGYGYTF. The CDR3 bases are TGTGCCAGCAGCGCTACAGGGGCAGGCTATGGCTACACCTTC.

In its sample, this clone was seen a few times. The CDR3 region is CASSLFQGGTQYF. DNA for the CDR3: TGTGCCAGCAGTTTATTTCAGGGTGGGACCCAGTACTTC. The V call is TRBV27, the J call TRBJ2-5, with D possibly being TRBD1 (5 bases). The CDR3 contains 13 residues. CDR1 is MNHEY and CDR2 is SMNVEV in the germline V gene (reference sequence). Trimming took 1 base from V and 7 from J, leaving 10 bases between them.

This rearrangement joins TRBV28 to TRBJ2-7; 9 bases are a match to TRBD2. Germline-derived CDR1 and CDR2 are MDHEN and SYDVKM. The V gene end was trimmed by 2 bases and the J gene end by 10 bases; junction bases not matched to a gene: 12. This CDR3 comprises 15 residues. The CDR3 DNA follows: TGTGCCAGCAGTTTAGCGGCGGGAGGGCCGCCCGAACAGTACTTC. This gives the protein CASSLAAGGPPEQYF. Using reference TRBV28 and TRBJ2-7 for the parts outside the CDR3, the full variable domain is DVKVTQSSRYLVKRTGEKVFLECVQDMDHENMFWYRQDPGLGLRLIYFSYDVKMKEKGDIPEGYSVSREKKERFSLILESASTNQTSMYLCASSLAAGGPPEQYFGPGTRLTVT.

V is TRBV4-3 and J is TRBJ2-5; maybe TRBD1 (6 bases). The CDR3 is made up of 15 amino acids. The V end was cut by 4 bases, the J end by 9 bases, with 21 bases between. Per the germline V gene, CDR1 is LGHNA and CDR2 is YSLEER. In DNA form, the CDR3 reads TGCGCCAGCAGCCGCGCCCGAGGCGGCCCAGGGGCCCAGTACTTC. Amino acid sequence: CASSRARGGPGAQYF.